This TCR beta chain was retrieved from a study of blood T cell repertoires in COVID-19. Study background: The origin of the acute and convalescent COVID-19 samples was the United States, Italy and Spain. Sources were T cells, B-cell-depleted T cells, or PBMCs; the material itself was cDNA or gDNA.

The CDR3 runs to 14 residues. V was shortened by 0 bases and J by 3 bases, with 10 bases between the two germline ends. Per germline, CDR1 SGHRS and CDR2 YFSETQ. In the authors' methods: How many nucleated cells were present was estimated from reference gene primer amplification. Only in-frame clones appear in the TCRdb table, and some are missing; sequencing was by immunoSEQ multiplex PCR. Clone size and the V and J calls come from that table; the DNA yielded D and trimming. The sample lists 97,000 or so clones; about nine tenths were seen once. The chain joins TRBV5-1 to TRBJ2-7; D is unresolved. Input material: peripheral blood. This clonotype was sampled from a man between 60 and 70 years old with acute or convalescent COVID-19. DNA of the CDR3: TGCGCCAGCAGCTTGGCTGCCAGTTACTACGAGCAGTACTTC. Its translation: CASSLAASYYEQYF. Supplemented by reference TRBV5-1 and TRBJ2-7, the full variable domain reads KAGVTQTPRYLIKTRGQQVTLSCSPISGHRSVSWYQQTPGQGLQFLFEYFSETQRNKGNFPGRFSGRQFSNSRSEMNVSTLELGDSALYLCASSLAASYYEQYFGPGTRLTVT.